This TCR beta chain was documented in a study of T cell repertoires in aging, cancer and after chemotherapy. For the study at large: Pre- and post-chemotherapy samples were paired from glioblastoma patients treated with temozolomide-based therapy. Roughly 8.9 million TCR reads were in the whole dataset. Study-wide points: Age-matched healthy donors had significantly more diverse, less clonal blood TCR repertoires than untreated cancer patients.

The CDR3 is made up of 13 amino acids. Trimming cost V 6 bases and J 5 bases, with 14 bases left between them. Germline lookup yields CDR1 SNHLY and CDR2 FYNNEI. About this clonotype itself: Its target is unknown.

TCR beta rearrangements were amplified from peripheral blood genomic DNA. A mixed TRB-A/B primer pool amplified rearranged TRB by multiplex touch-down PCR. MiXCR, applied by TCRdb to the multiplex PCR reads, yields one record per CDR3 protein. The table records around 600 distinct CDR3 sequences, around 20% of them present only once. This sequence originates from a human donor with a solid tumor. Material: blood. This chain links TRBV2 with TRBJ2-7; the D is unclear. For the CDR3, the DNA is TGTGCCAGCAGACCCCCGGTAACTGACGAGCAGTACTTC. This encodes CASRPPVTDEQYF.